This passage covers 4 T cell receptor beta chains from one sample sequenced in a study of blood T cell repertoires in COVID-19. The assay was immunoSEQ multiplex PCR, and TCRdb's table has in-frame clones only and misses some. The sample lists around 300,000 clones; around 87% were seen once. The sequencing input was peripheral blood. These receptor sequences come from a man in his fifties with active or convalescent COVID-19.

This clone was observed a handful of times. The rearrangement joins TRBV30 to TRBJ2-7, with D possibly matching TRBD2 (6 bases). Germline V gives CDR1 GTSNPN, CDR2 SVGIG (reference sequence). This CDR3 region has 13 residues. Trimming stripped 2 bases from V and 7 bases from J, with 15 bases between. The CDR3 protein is CAWSSILAGEQYF. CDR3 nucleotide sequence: TGTGCCTGGAGTTCAATTTTGGCGGGGGAGCAGTACTTC. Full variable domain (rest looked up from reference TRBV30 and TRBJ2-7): SQTIHQWPATLVQPVGSPLSLECTVEGTSNPNLYWYRQAAGRGLQLLFYSVGIGQISSEVPQNLSASRPQDRQFILSSKKLLLSDSGFYLCAWSSILAGEQYFGPGTRLTVT.

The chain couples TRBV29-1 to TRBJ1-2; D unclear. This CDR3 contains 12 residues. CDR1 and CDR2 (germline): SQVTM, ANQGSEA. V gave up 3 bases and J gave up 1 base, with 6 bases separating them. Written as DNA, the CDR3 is TGCAGCGTTGATTCCGGTAACTATGGCTACACCTTC. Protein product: CSVDSGNYGYTF.

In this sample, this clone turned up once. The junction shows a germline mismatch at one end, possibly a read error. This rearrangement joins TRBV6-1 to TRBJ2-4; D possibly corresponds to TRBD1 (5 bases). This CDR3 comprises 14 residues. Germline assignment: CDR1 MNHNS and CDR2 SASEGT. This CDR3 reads CASSDIPWGSHGRF. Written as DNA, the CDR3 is TGTGCCAGCAGTGATATCCCTTGGGGCTCCCACGGTCGGTTC.

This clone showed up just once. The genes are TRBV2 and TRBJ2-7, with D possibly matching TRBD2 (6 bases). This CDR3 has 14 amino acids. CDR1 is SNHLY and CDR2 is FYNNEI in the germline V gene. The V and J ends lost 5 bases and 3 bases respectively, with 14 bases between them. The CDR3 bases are TGTGCCAGCAGTCGGAGCGGGCCAGGCTACGAGCAGTACTTC. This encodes CASSRSGPGYEQYF.